These 17 T cell receptor beta chains were all obtained from the same sample, sequenced in a study of shared clonotypes between healthy human individuals. Generated by immunoSEQ multiplex PCR, the TCRdb table keeps only in-frame clones and is missing some. The sample carries fewer than 2.5 million clones, over 85% recorded once. The sample comprised naive CD4+ T cells from PBMCs. Noted subset: CD45RA+ positively selected. The receptor source for this set is a man aged 18-30 years in good health. Some clones in this sample may be carry-over from other donors' samples.

This rearrangement joins TRBV30 to TRBJ1-2; the match to TRBD1 covers 7 bases. Germline V gene data show CDR1 as GTSNPN and CDR2 as SVGIG (reference sequence). Germline trimming cut 5 bases from V and 3 bases from J; bases unmatched to any gene: 6. The CDR3 totals 13 residues. CDR3 sequence (DNA): TGTGCCTGGGAAAGACAGGGCCACTATGGCTACACCTTC. Its translation: CAWERQGHYGYTF.

This clone has a single count. The genes are TRBV27 and TRBJ1-2, with 8 positions matching TRBD1. CDR1 and CDR2 (germline): MNHEY, SMNVEV (reference sequence). CDR3 length: 17 residues. V was pared by 2 bases and J by 2 bases, with 10 bases of the junction left unmatched. The CDR3, as DNA: TGTGCCAGCAGTTTACAGGGGGCTTCAAGGCGGAACTATGGCTACACCTTC. The encoded protein is CASSLQGASRRNYGYTF.

The chain employs TRBV6-6 and TRBJ1-4, with TRBD1 identical over 10 bases. The V and J ends lost 6 bases and 8 bases, in that order; junction bases with no gene match: 9. CDR3 length: 15 residues. Germline lookup yields CDR1 MNHNY and CDR2 SVGAGI (reference sequence). The CDR3 loop is CASSSRTGGKEKLFF. DNA for the CDR3: TGTGCCAGCAGCTCCCGGACAGGGGGGAAAGAAAAACTGTTTTTT.

CDR3 region: CASSYPQSNQPQHF. In DNA, the CDR3 is TGTGCCAGCAGTTACCCGCAGAGCAATCAGCCCCAGCATTTT. This chain connects TRBV6-6 to TRBJ1-5; no definite D call. Germline V lookup: CDR1 MNHNY, CDR2 SVGAGI (reference sequence). Trimming removed 2 bases from V and 1 base from J, with 6 bases in between. The CDR3 is 14 amino acids.

The rearrangement uses TRBV2 and TRBJ2-1, with 11 bases that match TRBD2. The CDR3 runs to 15 residues. V lost 5 bases and J lost 7; bases outside the gene matches: 7. Germline CDR1 reads SNHLY; CDR2 reads FYNNEI. This CDR3 is CASSPLAGGWNEQFF. CDR3 coding DNA: TGTGCCAGCAGTCCCCTAGCGGGAGGTTGGAATGAGCAGTTCTTC.

V is TRBV7-2 and J is TRBJ2-2; TRBD2 aligns across 10 bases. The trim removed 2 bases at V and 5 bases at J, leaving 8 bases unmatched. This CDR3 is built from 17 residues. The germline V gene encodes CDR1 SGHTA and CDR2 FQGNSA. The CDR3 DNA is TGTGCCAGCAGCTTATCGGCTAGCGGGAGAATGACCGGGGAGCTGTTTTTT. Amino acids: CASSLSASGRMTGELFF.

The V and J genes are TRBV29-1 and TRBJ1-1; D perhaps matches TRBD1 (6 bases). The length of the CDR3 is 14 residues. Germline CDR1 is SQVTM and CDR2 is ANQGSEA. V gave up 3 bases and J gave up 3 bases, with 14 bases separating them. The CDR3: CSVDFTGMDTEAFF. In DNA, the CDR3 is TGCAGCGTTGATTTCACAGGGATGGACACTGAAGCTTTCTTT.

Regarding this clone: This sample also contains other DNA sequences that code for the same CDR3. The genes are TRBV6-5 and TRBJ2-5, with 9 bases that match TRBD1. Germline V gene sequence: CDR1 MNHEY, CDR2 SVGAGI. V was pared by 6 bases and J by 5 bases, with 10 bases of the junction left unmatched. This CDR3 contains 15 residues. CDR3 bases: TGTGCCAGCAGCCGTCCGGGACAGGGAAGGGAGACCCAGTACTTC. It codes for CASSRPGQGRETQYF.

V and J are TRBV5-4 and TRBJ2-2; the D is unclear. Germline values: CDR1 SGHNT, CDR2 YYREEE (reference sequence). There are 16 residues in the CDR3. V gave up 4 bases and J gave up 1 base, with 14 bases separating them. Written as DNA, the CDR3 is TGTGCCAGCAGCGCGAGTCGGGCTTTGAACACCGGGGAGCTGTTTTTT. This encodes CASSASRALNTGELFF.

The rearrangement links TRBV30 to TRBJ2-5, with D perhaps TRBD2 (5 bases). The CDR3 spans 14 residues. Trimming removed 0 bases from V and 5 bases from J, with 13 bases in between. CDR1 is GTSNPN and CDR2 is SVGIG in the germline V gene (reference sequence). The CDR3 DNA reads as TGTGCCTGGAGTGTAGCTTACCGAGGGGAGACCCAGTACTTC. Its protein product is CAWSVAYRGETQYF.

This chain links TRBV29-1 with TRBJ2-7, with TRBD2 matching over 9 bases. Germline CDR1 reads SQVTM; CDR2 reads ANQGSEA. CDR3 length: 16 amino acids. Trimming took 5 bases from V and 0 from J; bases not matched to a gene: 11. CDR3: CSVSGLAGTLSYEQYF. The DNA for the CDR3 is TGCAGCGTTTCAGGGCTAGCGGGAACCCTCTCCTACGAGCAGTACTTC.

V gene TRBV9 combines with J gene TRBJ1-3, with 10 bases aligning to TRBD1. Unmatched junction bases numbered 10, after V lost 3 bases and J lost 7 bases. Germline CDR1 SGDLS, CDR2 YYNGEE. This CDR3 has 16 amino acids. CDR3 bases: TGTGCCAGCAGCGATCAACCGGGACAGGGGTGGAACACCATATATTTT. Its translation: CASSDQPGQGWNTIYF.

This chain links TRBV7-2 with TRBJ1-3; D is perhaps TRBD1 (5 bases). CDR1 SGHTA and CDR2 FQGNSA come from the germline V gene. The CDR3 contains 16 residues. Trimming removed 5 bases from V and 1 base from J, with 15 bases in between. CDR3 sequence reads: CASSLSGTASGNTIYF. The CDR3 region has the DNA TGTGCCAGCAGCCTAAGCGGGACGGCATCTGGAAACACCATATATTTT.

The chain recombines TRBV11-1 with TRBJ2-5, with TRBD2 identical over 12 bases. Germline V gives CDR1 SGHAT, CDR2 FQDESV (reference sequence). The V gene end was trimmed by 3 bases and the J gene end by 4 bases; junction bases not matched to a gene: 9. This CDR3 contains 17 residues. In nucleotides, the CDR3 is TGTGCCAGCAGCTTTCTCCCTAGCGGGAGGGCCACAGAGACCCAGTACTTC. Protein product: CASSFLPSGRATETQYF. The full variable domain, its missing parts supplied by reference TRBV11-1 and TRBJ2-5, is EAEVAQSPRYKITEKSQAVAFWCDPISGHATLYWYRQILGQGPELLVQFQDESVVDDSQLPKDRFSAERLKGVDSTLKIQPAELGDSAMYLCASSFLPSGRATETQYFGPGTRLLVL.

The V call is TRBV30, the J call TRBJ2-7; D call uncertain. There are 13 residues in the CDR3. CDR1 GTSNPN and CDR2 SVGIG come from the germline V gene (reference sequence). Trimming left V 5 bases short and J 2 bases short, with 13 bases between. CDR3 DNA: TGTGCCTGGCCCCTGGTGGCCACCTACGAGCAGTACTTC. Translating it yields CAWPLVATYEQYF.

This clone was recorded only once. CDR3 nucleotides: TGTGCCTGGAGTCGGCTTCCCCACAATGAGCAGTTCTTC. Its translation: CAWSRLPHNEQFF. This chain connects TRBV30 to TRBJ2-1; D unclear. The germline V and J ends were trimmed by 2 bases and 5 bases, with 10 bases remaining between them. Germline CDR1 is GTSNPN and CDR2 is SVGIG (reference sequence). The CDR3 runs to 13 residues.

This sequence joins TRBV25-1 and TRBJ1-5; D gene uncertain. Germline V gene sequence: CDR1 MGHDK, CDR2 SYGVNS. Trimming pared 6 bases from V and 0 bases from J, leaving 6 bases between. The CDR3 loop spans 13 amino acids. The CDR3 DNA is TGTGCCAGCAGCGGAAGTAGCAATCAGCCCCAGCATTTT. This sequence encodes CASSGSSNQPQHF.